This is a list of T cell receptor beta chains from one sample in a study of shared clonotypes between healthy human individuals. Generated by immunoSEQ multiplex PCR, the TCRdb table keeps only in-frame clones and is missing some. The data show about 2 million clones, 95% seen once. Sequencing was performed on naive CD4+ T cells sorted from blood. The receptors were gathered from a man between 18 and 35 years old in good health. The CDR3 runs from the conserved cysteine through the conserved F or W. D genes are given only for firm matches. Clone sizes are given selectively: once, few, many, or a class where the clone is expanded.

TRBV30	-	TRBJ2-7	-	CAWRSTGSSYEQYF	TGTGCCTGGAGATCGACGGGGAGCTCCTACGAGCAGTACTTC
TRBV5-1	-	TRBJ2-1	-	CASSWGNPSYNEQFF	TGCGCCAGCAGCTGGGGAAATCCTTCCTACAATGAGCAGTTCTTC
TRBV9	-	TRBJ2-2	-	CASSVTGGGELFF	TGTGCCAGCAGCGTGACCGGGGGCGGGGAGCTGTTTTTT
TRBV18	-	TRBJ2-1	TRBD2	CASSPQTPGGNEQFF	TGTGCCAGCTCACCACAGACGCCGGGGGGTAATGAGCAGTTCTTC
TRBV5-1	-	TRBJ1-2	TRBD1	CASSLGQGDYGYTF	TGCGCCAGCAGCTTGGGACAGGGCGACTATGGCTACACCTTC
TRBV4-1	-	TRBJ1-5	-	CASSQESAVNQPQHF	TGCGCCAGCAGCCAAGAGTCGGCAGTAAATCAGCCCCAGCATTTT
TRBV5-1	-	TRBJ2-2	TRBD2	CASSLAVAGRAGELFF	TGCGCCAGCAGCTTGGCCGTTGCAGGGAGGGCCGGGGAGCTGTTTTTT
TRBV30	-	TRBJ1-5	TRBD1	CAWSTNRGGQPQHF	TGTGCCTGGAGTACCAACAGGGGAGGTCAGCCCCAGCATTTT
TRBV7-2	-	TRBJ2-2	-	CASRFGTLNTGELFF	TGTGCCAGCAGATTCGGCACTCTGAACACCGGGGAGCTGTTTTTT
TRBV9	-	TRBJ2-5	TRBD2	CASSYGTSQETQYF	TGTGCCAGCAGCTACGGGACTAGCCAAGAGACCCAGTACTTC
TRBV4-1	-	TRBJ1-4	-	CASSRNPTGQGEKLFF	TGCGCCAGCAGCCGTAATCCCACGGGGCAGGGAGAAAAACTGTTTTTT
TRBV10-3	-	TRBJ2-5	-	CAISDRGGSETQYF	TGTGCCATCAGTGACCGGGGAGGAAGCGAGACCCAGTACTTC
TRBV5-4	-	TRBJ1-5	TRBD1	CASSLNRGVNQPQHF	TGTGCCAGCAGCTTGAACAGGGGGGTCAATCAGCCCCAGCATTTT
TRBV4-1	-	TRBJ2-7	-	CASSRMSSYEQYF	TGCGCCAGCAGCCGGATGAGCTCCTACGAGCAGTACTTC
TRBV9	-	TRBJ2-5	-	CASSADGGETQYF	TGTGCCAGCAGCGCAGACGGGGGTGAGACCCAGTACTTC
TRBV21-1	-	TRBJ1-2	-	CASSPWHGYTF	TGTGCCAGCAGCCCTTGGCATGGCTACACCTTC
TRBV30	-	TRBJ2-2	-	CAWSQHTGELFF	TGTGCCTGGAGTCAACACACCGGGGAGCTGTTTTTT
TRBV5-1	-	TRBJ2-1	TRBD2	CASFQTSGSENEQFF	TGCGCCAGCTTCCAGACTAGCGGGAGTGAAAATGAGCAGTTCTTC
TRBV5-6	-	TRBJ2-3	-	CASSSRGTRHTQYF	TGTGCCAGCAGCTCCCGAGGGACTCGCCATACGCAGTATTTT
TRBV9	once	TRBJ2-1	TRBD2	CASSARTSGYNEQFF	TGTGCCAGCAGCGCACGGACTAGCGGTTACAATGAGCAGTTCTTC
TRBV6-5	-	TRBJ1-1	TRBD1	CASSATGGTEAFF	TGTGCCAGCAGTGCGACAGGGGGAACTGAAGCTTTCTTT
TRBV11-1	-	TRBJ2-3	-	CASSPLGDTQYF	TGTGCCAGCAGCCCACTGGGAGATACGCAGTATTTT
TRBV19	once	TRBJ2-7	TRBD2	CASSSLAGGEQYF	TGTGCCAGTAGTTCCCTAGCGGGAGGGGAGCAGTACTTC
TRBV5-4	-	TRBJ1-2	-	CASTLRMTYGYTF	TGTGCCAGCACCCTCCGAATGACCTATGGCTACACCTTC
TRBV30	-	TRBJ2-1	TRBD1	CAWGIQGPYNEQFF	TGTGCCTGGGGGATACAGGGGCCCTACAATGAGCAGTTCTTC
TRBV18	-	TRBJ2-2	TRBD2	CASSPGASGEELFF	TGTGCCAGCTCACCAGGGGCTAGCGGAGAGGAGCTGTTTTTT
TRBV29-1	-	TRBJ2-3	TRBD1	CSVAPGTGATDTQYF	TGCAGCGTTGCTCCCGGGACAGGAGCGACAGATACGCAGTATTTT
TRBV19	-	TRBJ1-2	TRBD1	CASSPWDRSGYTF	TGTGCCAGTAGTCCCTGGGACAGGTCCGGCTACACCTTC
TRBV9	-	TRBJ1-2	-	CASSPWREYYGYTF	TGTGCCAGCAGCCCCTGGAGGGAATACTATGGCTACACCTTC
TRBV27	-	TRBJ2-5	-	CASSLRQAQETQYF	TGTGCCAGCAGTTTAAGGCAGGCCCAAGAGACCCAGTACTTC
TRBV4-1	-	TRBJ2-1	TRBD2	CASSQEGSGTSGNNEQFF	TGCGCCAGCAGCCAAGAGGGGTCCGGGACTAGCGGGAACAATGAGCAGTTCTTC
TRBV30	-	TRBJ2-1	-	CAWTLFSDEQFF	TGTGCCTGGACACTGTTCTCGGATGAGCAGTTCTTC
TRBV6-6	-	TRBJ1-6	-	CASSYEQRADSPLHF	TGTGCCAGCAGTTACGAACAGAGGGCGGATTCACCCCTCCACTTT
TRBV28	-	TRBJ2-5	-	CASSFQGPQGTQYF	TGTGCCAGCAGTTTTCAGGGTCCCCAAGGGACCCAGTACTTC
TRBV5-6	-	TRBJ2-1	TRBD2	CASSRTSGGYNEQFF	TGTGCCAGCAGCCGGACTAGCGGGGGGTACAATGAGCAGTTCTTC
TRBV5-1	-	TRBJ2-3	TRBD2	CASSTSGKTDTQYF	TGCGCCAGCAGCACTAGCGGGAAGACAGATACGCAGTATTTT
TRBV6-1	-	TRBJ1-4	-	CASSDLGMTNEKLFF	TGTGCCAGCAGTGATCTGGGGATGACTAATGAAAAACTGTTTTTT
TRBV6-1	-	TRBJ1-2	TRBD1	CASSEAGTGVGYTF	TGTGCCAGCAGTGAAGCGGGGACAGGGGTAGGCTACACCTTC
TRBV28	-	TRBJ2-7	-	CAATPLAGSYEQYF	TGTGCCGCCACCCCCCTCGCCGGTTCCTACGAGCAGTACTTC
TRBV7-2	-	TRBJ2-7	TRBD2	CASSLDGGRGYEQYF	TGTGCCAGCAGCTTAGACGGCGGGAGGGGCTACGAGCAGTACTTC
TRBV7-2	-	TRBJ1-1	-	CASSSVGNTEAFF	TGTGCCAGCAGCTCAGTGGGGAACACTGAAGCTTTCTTT
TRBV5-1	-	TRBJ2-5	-	CASSPRGGPERETQYF	TGCGCCAGCAGCCCCCGGGGAGGACCAGAGAGGGAGACCCAGTACTTC
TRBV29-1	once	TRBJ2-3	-	CSVLVGNTDTQYF	TGCAGCGTACTAGTGGGGAACACAGATACGCAGTATTTT
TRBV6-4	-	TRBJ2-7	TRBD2	CASSLEGLAGGLYEQYF	TGTGCCAGCAGTTTGGAGGGACTAGCGGGGGGCCTCTACGAGCAGTACTTC
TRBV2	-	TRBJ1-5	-	CASSDLTVNQPQHF	TGTGCCAGCAGTGATTTGACAGTAAATCAGCCCCAGCATTTT
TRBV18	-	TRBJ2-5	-	CASSPLTGPWDEETQYF	TGTGCCAGCTCACCGCTTACAGGGCCCTGGGACGAAGAGACCCAGTACTTC
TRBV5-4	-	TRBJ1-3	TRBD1	CASSAGQGTAGNTIYF	TGTGCCAGCAGCGCGGGACAGGGCACCGCTGGAAACACCATATATTTT
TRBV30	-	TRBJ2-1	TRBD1	CAWSSSGQVLSEQFF	TGTGCCTGGAGTTCATCGGGACAGGTGTTATCTGAGCAGTTCTTC
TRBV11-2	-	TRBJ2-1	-	CASSSLKTPGGNEQFF	TGTGCCAGCAGCTCCCTGAAAACCCCGGGTGGCAATGAGCAGTTCTTC
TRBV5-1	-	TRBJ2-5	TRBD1	CASTITGGGETQYF	TGCGCCAGCACCATTACAGGGGGCGGGGAGACCCAGTACTTC